This T cell receptor (beta chain) was documented in a study of radiotherapy plus CTLA-4 blockade in lung cancer. The data were produced by immunoSEQ multiplex PCR, yet TCRdb's version contains in-frame clones alone and is incomplete. This table holds tens of thousands of clones, around 76% found once. Trimming took 5 bases from V and 4 from J; bases not matched to a gene: 13. The CDR3 consists of 16 residues. Germline-derived CDR1 and CDR2 are LNHDA and SQIVND (reference sequence). This sample comprised peripheral blood, obtained from a patient treated with radiotherapy plus ipilimumab. This receptor was taken from a human donor with non-small cell lung cancer who had stable disease on radiotherapy plus ipilimumab. The chain is built from TRBV19 and TRBJ1-2, with 7 positions matching TRBD1. The CDR3 DNA sequence: TGTGCCAGTAGTTCATCTGGGACAGACATTTTCTATGGCTACACCTTC. As protein: CASSSSGTDIFYGYTF.